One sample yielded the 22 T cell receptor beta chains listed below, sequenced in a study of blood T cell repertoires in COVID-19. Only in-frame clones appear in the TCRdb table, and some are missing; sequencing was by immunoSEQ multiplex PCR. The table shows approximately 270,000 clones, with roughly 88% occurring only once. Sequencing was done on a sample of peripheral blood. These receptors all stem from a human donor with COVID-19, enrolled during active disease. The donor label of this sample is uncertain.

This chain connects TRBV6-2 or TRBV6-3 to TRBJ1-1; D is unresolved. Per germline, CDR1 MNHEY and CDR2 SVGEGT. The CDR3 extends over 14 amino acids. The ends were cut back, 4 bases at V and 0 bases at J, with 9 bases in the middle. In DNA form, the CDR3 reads TGTGCCAGCAGTTTAACAGACATGAACACTGAAGCTTTCTTT. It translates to CASSLTDMNTEAFF.

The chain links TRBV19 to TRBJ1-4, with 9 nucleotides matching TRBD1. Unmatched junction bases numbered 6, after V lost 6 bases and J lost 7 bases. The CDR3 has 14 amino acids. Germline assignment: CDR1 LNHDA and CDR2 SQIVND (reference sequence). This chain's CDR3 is CASSPGTGSEKLFF. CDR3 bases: TGTGCCAGTAGCCCCGGGACAGGGTCTGAAAAACTGTTTTTT.

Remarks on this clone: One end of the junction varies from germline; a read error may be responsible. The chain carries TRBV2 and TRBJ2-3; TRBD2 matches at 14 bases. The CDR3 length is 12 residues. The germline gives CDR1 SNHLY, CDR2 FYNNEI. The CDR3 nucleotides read TGTGCCAGCAGGGGGACTAGCGGGAGACCTCCTTTT. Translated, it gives CASRGTSGRPPF.

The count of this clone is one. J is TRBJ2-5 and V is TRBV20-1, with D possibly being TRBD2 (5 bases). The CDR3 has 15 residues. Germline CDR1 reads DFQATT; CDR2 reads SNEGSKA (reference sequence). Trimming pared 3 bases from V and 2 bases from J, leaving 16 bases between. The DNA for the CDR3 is TGCAGTGCTAGTTATGGGGTGAGGGTTCAAGAGACCCAGTACTTC. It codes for CSASYGVRVQETQYF.

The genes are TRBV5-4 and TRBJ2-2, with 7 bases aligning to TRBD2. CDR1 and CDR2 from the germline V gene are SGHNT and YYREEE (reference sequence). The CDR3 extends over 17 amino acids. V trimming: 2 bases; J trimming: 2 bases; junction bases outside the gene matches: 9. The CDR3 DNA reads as TGTGCCAGCAGCTTTAGTCCGGGACTACACAACACCGGGGAGCTGTTTTTT. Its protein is CASSFSPGLHNTGELFF.

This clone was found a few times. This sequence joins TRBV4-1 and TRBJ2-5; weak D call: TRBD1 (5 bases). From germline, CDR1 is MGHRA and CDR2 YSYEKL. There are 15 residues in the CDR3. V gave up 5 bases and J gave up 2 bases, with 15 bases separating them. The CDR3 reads CASSDTGRRQETQYF. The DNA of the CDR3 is TGCGCCAGCAGCGACACAGGACGGAGACAAGAGACCCAGTACTTC.

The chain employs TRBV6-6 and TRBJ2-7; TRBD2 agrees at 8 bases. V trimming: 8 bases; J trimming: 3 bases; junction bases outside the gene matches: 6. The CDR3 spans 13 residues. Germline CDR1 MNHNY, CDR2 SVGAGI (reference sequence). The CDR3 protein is CASQVAGGYEQYF. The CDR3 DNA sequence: TGTGCCAGCCAAGTGGCGGGAGGCTACGAGCAGTACTTC.

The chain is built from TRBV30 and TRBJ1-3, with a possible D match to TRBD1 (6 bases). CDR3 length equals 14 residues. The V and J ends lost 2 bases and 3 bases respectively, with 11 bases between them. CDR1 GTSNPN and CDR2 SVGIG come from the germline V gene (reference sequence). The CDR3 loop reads CAWSSNRVGNTIYF. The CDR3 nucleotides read TGTGCCTGGAGTTCCAACAGGGTTGGAAACACCATATATTTT. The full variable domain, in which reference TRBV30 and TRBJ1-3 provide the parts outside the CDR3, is SQTIHQWPATLVQPVGSPLSLECTVEGTSNPNLYWYRQAAGRGLQLLFYSVGIGQISSEVPQNLSASRPQDRQFILSSKKLLLSDSGFYLCAWSSNRVGNTIYFGEGSWLTVV.

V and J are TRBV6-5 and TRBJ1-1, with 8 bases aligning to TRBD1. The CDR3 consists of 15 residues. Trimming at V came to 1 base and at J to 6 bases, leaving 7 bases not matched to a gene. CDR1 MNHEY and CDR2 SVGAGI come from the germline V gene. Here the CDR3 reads CASSYLTGAGSEAFF. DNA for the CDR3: TGTGCCAGCAGTTACTTGACAGGGGCCGGGTCTGAAGCTTTCTTT.

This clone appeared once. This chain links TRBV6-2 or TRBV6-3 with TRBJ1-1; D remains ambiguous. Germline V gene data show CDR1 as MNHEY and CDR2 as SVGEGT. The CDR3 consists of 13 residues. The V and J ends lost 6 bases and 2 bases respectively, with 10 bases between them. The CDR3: CASSLQYNTEAFF. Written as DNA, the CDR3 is TGTGCCAGCAGCTTACAGTACAACACTGAAGCTTTCTTT.

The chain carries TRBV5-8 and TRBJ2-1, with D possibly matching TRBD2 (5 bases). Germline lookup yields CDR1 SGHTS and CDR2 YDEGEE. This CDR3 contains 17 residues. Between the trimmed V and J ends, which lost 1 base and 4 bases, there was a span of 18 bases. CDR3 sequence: CASSLMVPQRRYNEQFF. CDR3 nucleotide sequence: TGTGCCAGCAGCTTGATGGTTCCCCAGCGGCGGTACAATGAGCAGTTCTTC. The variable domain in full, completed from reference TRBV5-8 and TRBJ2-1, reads EAGVTQSPTHLIKTRGQQATLRCSPISGHTSVYWYQQALGLGLQFLLWYDEGEERNRGNFPPRFSGRQFPNYSSELNVNALELEDSALYLCASSLMVPQRRYNEQFFGPGTRLTVL.

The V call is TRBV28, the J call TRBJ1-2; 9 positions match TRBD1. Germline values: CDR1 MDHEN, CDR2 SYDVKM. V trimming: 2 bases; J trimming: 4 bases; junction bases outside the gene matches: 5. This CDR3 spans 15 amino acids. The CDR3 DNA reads TGTGCCAGCAGTTTAGGAAGGGGACAGGGCTATGGCTACACCTTC. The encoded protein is CASSLGRGQGYGYTF.

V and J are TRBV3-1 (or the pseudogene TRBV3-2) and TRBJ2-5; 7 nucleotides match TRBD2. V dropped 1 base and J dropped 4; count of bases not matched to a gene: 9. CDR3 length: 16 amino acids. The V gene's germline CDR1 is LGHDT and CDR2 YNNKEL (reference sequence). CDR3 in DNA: TGTGCCAGCAGCCAAGGTTGGGGGGAGGGCCCAGAGACCCAGTACTTC. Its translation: CASSQGWGEGPETQYF.

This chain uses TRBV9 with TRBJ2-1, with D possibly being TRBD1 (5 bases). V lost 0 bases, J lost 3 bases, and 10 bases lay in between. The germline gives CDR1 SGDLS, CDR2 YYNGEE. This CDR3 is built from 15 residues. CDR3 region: CASSVGRGSYNEQFF. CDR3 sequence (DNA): TGTGCCAGCAGCGTAGGAAGGGGCAGCTACAATGAGCAGTTCTTC.

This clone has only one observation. CDR3 sequence (DNA): TGCGCCAGCACCCTAGACGTAAACACTGAAGCTTTCTTT. This translates into CASTLDVNTEAFF. The chain links TRBV5-1 to TRBJ1-1; D is uncertain. Germline V CDR1 and CDR2: SGHRS, YFSETQ. Trimming took 6 bases from V and 2 from J, leaving 11 bases between them. The CDR3 is 13 residues long.

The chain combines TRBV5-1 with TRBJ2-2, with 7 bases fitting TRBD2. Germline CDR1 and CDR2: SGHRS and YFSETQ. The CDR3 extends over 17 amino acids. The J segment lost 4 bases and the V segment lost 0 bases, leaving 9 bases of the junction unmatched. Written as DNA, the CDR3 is TGCGCCAGCAGCTTGGGATTGCGGGAGCTCCTCACCGGGGAGCTGTTTTTT. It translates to CASSLGLRELLTGELFF.

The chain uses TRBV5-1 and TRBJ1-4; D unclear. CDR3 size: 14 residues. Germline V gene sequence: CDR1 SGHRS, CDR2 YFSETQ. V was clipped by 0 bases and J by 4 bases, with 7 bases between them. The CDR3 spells CASSLDSLNEKLFF. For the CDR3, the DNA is TGCGCCAGCAGCTTGGACAGCCTTAATGAAAAACTGTTTTTT.

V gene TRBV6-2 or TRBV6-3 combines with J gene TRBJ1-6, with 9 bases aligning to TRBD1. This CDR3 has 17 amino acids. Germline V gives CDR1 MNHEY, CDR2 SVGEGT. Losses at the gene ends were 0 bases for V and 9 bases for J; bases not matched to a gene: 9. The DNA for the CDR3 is TGTGCCAGCAGTTACTCGGGACAGGGAAGTCTGCGTTCACCCCTCCACTTT. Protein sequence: CASSYSGQGSLRSPLHF.

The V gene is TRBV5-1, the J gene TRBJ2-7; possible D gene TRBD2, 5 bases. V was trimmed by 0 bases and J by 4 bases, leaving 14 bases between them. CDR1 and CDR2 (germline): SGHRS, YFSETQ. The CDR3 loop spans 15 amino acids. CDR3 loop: CASSLATSGTYEQYF. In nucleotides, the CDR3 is TGCGCCAGCAGCTTGGCCACAAGCGGCACTTACGAGCAGTACTTC.

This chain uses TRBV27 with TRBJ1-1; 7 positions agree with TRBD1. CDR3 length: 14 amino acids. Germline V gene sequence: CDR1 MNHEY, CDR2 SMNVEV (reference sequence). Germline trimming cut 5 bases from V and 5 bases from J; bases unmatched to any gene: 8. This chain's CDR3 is CASSPGQVGTEAFF. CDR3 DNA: TGTGCCAGCAGTCCCGGACAGGTCGGGACTGAAGCTTTCTTT.

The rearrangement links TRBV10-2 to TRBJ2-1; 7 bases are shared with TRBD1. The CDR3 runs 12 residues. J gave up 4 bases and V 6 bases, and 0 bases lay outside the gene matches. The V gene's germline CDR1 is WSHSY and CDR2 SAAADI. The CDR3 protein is CASRGQYNEQFF. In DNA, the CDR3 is TGCGCCAGCAGGGGACAGTACAATGAGCAGTTCTTC.

This chain's CDR3 is CASTKDRGGGELFF. CDR3 DNA sequence: TGCGCCAGCACCAAAGACAGGGGTGGCGGGGAGCTGTTTTTT. The chain has TRBV5-1 and TRBJ2-2; 8 bases fit TRBD1. V lost 6 bases, J lost 7 bases, and 8 bases stayed unmatched. The CDR3 covers 14 residues. Germline lookup yields CDR1 SGHRS and CDR2 YFSETQ.